These 2 T cell receptor beta chains share one sample of origin, sequenced in a study of cytomegalovirus exposure and HLA in healthy donors. PCR employed 60 Vbeta and 13 Jbeta primers. Libraries were prepared by immunoSEQ multiplex PCR; TCRdb keeps only in-frame clonotypes and omits some of them. The table shows 100,000 or so clones, with roughly four fifths occurring only once. Sequenced material: PBMCs. The receptors were sampled from a male donor in good health and CMV-seropositive.

This clone turned up a few times. The gene calls are TRBV7-6 and TRBJ1-6; TRBD1 agrees at 9 bases. The germline V gene encodes CDR1 SGHVS and CDR2 FNYEAQ. Unmatched junction bases numbered 10, after V lost 5 bases and J lost 8 bases. This CDR3 has 16 residues. The CDR3 DNA reads TGTGCCAGCAGCCGAGCACTGACAGGGGGGGATTCACCCCTCCACTTT. Translated, it gives CASSRALTGGDSPLHF.

The chain couples TRBV5-1 to TRBJ2-2, with D perhaps matching TRBD1 (5 bases). The V end was cut by 0 bases, the J end by 0 bases, with 12 bases between. Looked up from germline, CDR1 is SGHRS and CDR2 is YFSETQ. The CDR3 totals 17 residues. The CDR3 sequence: CASSLAGVTANTGELFF. The CDR3 nucleotides are TGCGCCAGCAGCTTGGCCGGCGTGACAGCGAACACCGGGGAGCTGTTTTTT. The variable domain in full, completed from reference TRBV5-1 and TRBJ2-2, reads KAGVTQTPRYLIKTRGQQVTLSCSPISGHRSVSWYQQTPGQGLQFLFEYFSETQRNKGNFPGRFSGRQFSNSRSEMNVSTLELGDSALYLCASSLAGVTANTGELFFGEGSRLTVL.